This TCR beta chain was captured in a study of breast tumors, draining lymph nodes, adjacent tissues (TCRdb year 2016). Regarding the research as a whole: The study compared TCR beta repertoires across tumor, adjacent nontumor tissue and axillary lymph nodes from breast cancer patients. The study aimed to assess the relationships and possible T-cell exchange between tumor, surrounding tissue and draining lymph node repertoires in human breast cancer.

What the study reported, not specific to this receptor: The conclusion that tumor T cells originate in lymph nodes was framed as consistent with a hypothesis rather than directly demonstrated. Tumor and nontumor tissue repertoires were significantly more similar in luminal-like than in basal-like breast cancer. The data were considered consistent with most tumor T cells being derived from the lymph node and subsequently expanding within tumor tissue. T-cell repertoire diversity in tumors was found to be lower than in lymph nodes but higher than in nontumor tissue, and preferential V and J gene usage was observed.

For sequencing, an Illumina HiSeq 2000 was employed. Multiplex PCR amplification was used to build the TCR beta chain libraries. High-throughput sequencing was used to analyze the amplified TCR beta chain products. TCRdb reanalyzed the raw reads on its own, using fastp at Q25 for trimming and MiXCR for clone calling, and kept in-frame beta chains. CDR3 protein duplicates are merged, each entry listing the most common genes and DNA. The sample yields some 170,000 distinct CDR3 sequences; roughly 35% were counted once. The biggest ten clones account for about 3.8% of the sample. A few counts support this clonotype. Its antigen remains unidentified. Per-nucleotide qualities are absent, and no much larger clonotype sits a single base away. Including cysteine and phenylalanine, the CDR3 has 12 amino acids. Only CDR3 DNA is held: 36 bases, read in frame from base 1. V loses 6 bases, J loses 0 bases, and the germline ends lie 5 bases apart.

Lymph node samples were obtained from the axillary draining lymph nodes of breast cancer patients. This receptor was identified in a female donor with breast cancer. Some clones in this sample may be carry-over from other donors' samples. The chain is encoded by TRBV12-3 or TRBV12-4 joined to TRBJ1-1, and the D gene may be TRBD1, 5 bases matching. The sample consisted of axillary lymph node tissue. The nucleotide sequence is given as TGTGCCAGCAGACAGGTGAACACTGAAGCTTTCTTT. The translation is CASRQVNTEAFF.